This TCR beta chain was captured in a study of cytomegalovirus exposure and HLA in healthy donors. This clone has more than one count but fewer than ten. Both 60 Vbeta primers and 13 Jbeta primers went into the PCR. This table comes from immunoSEQ multiplex PCR, and its TCRdb copy is limited to in-frame clones, with some not included. The sample yields about 200,000 clones, roughly 80% seen once. Germline V gene data show CDR1 as MNHEY and CDR2 as SMNVEV (reference sequence). There are 16 residues in the CDR3. V was trimmed by 0 bases and J by 1 base, leaving 12 bases between them. The receptor's source is a woman under 30 in good health and CMV-seronegative. This chain connects TRBV27 to TRBJ1-2; D is possibly TRBD1 (5 bases). The specimen was PBMCs. The CDR3 here is CASSLSSAGYNYGYTF. The CDR3 bases are TGTGCCAGCAGTTTATCGTCGGCAGGGTATAACTATGGCTACACCTTC.